A selection of T cell receptor beta chains follows, all from one sample in a study of cytomegalovirus exposure and HLA in healthy donors. Clones were sequenced by immunoSEQ multiplex PCR, and TCRdb holds only the in-frame ones, with some missing. The profile shows 100,000 to 150,000 clones, 75% to 85% of them singletons. Sequencing was done on a sample of PBMCs. Receptors originate from a man aged 25-40 years in good health and CMV-seropositive. Both conserved end residues are part of each CDR3. D genes are given only for firm matches. Size is stated for part of the rows, as once, few or many counts, or as a class when the clone is expanded.

V	size	D	J	CDR3	DNA
TRBV2	-	-	TRBJ2-1	CASRGPQVDEQFF	TGTGCCAGCCGAGGACCACAGGTAGATGAGCAGTTCTTC
TRBV30	-	-	TRBJ1-5	CAWSIGQRDQPQHF	TGTGCCTGGAGCATCGGACAGCGAGATCAGCCCCAGCATTTT
TRBV2	-	-	TRBJ1-1	CASIYEGAGTEAFF	TGTGCCAGCATTTATGAAGGGGCTGGCACTGAAGCTTTCTTT
TRBV6-5	-	-	TRBJ1-1	CASTHRHEAFF	TGTGCCAGTACACATCGTCACGAAGCTTTCTTT
TRBV2	-	-	TRBJ2-7	CASKYRGTYEQYF	TGTGCCAGCAAGTACCGGGGTACCTACGAGCAGTACTTC
TRBV5-1	-	-	TRBJ2-5	CASSPGTSTQETQYF	TGCGCCAGCAGCCCGGGTACCTCGACCCAAGAGACCCAGTACTTC
TRBV19	-	TRBD1	TRBJ2-5	CASSMRQGQETQYF	TGTGCCAGTAGTATGAGACAGGGCCAAGAGACCCAGTACTTC
TRBV6-1	once	-	TRBJ1-2	CASSLQQGLGYGYTF	TGTGCCAGCTCCCTCCAACAGGGTCTAGGATATGGCTACACCTTC
TRBV27	-	TRBD1	TRBJ2-7	CASSLLRDRGNEQYF	TGTGCCAGCAGTTTACTCCGGGACAGGGGGAACGAGCAGTACTTC
TRBV12-5	-	-	TRBJ1-1	CASYKGRWNTEAFF	TGTGCTAGTTACAAGGGGCGGTGGAACACTGAAGCTTTCTTT
TRBV21-1	once	-	TRBJ2-7	CASSSQDEQYF	TGTGCCAGCAGCAGCCAGGACGAGCAGTACTTC
TRBV6-1	-	-	TRBJ1-5	CASTGDNQPQHF	TGTGCCAGCACAGGGGACAATCAGCCCCAGCATTTT
TRBV10-3	-	-	TRBJ1-1	CAISTDGEDTEAFF	TGTGCCATCAGCACTGACGGAGAGGACACTGAAGCTTTCTTT
TRBV6-5	-	TRBD2	TRBJ2-2	CASRVTSGGAGELFF	TGTGCCAGCAGGGTTACTAGCGGGGGGGCCGGGGAGCTGTTTTTT
TRBV10-1	-	TRBD1	TRBJ1-2	CASSPDRVLDGYTF	TGCGCCAGCTCCCCAGACAGGGTCCTAGATGGCTACACCTTC
TRBV19	-	-	TRBJ2-1	CASSIVGGVNEQFF	TGTGCCAGTAGTATAGTGGGGGGAGTCAATGAGCAGTTCTTC
TRBV27	-	-	TRBJ1-1	CASSAFQVSTEAFF	TGTGCCAGCAGTGCCTTCCAGGTCTCCACTGAAGCTTTCTTT
TRBV6-5	-	-	TRBJ1-3	CASSFASSGNTIYF	TGTGCCAGCAGCTTCGCCAGCTCTGGAAACACCATATATTTT